This TCR beta chain was identified in a study of cytotoxic CD8 clonotypes in ibrutinib-treated CLL. On the study more broadly: By median around 69 months, 12 had progressed and about 14 stayed remitted; responses had been 2 complete and about 24 partial. Collecting the response samples happened after a median 12 months of treatment, with a range of 6 to 36.

Measured with immunoSEQ multiplex PCR; TCRdb has only the in-frame clones, and not every one. The sample records 30,000 to 40,000 clones, approximately 69% being singletons. V shed 4 bases and J 6 bases; nucleotides not matched to a gene: 6. This CDR3 has 15 residues. Germline loops: CDR1 SGHRS, CDR2 YFSETQ. Sequenced here: PBMCs, sampled before ibrutinib treatment. This clonotype was obtained from a human donor with chronic lymphocytic leukemia. The chain joins TRBV5-1 to TRBJ2-1; 11 bases agree with TRBD2. This chain's CDR3 is CASSTGTSGFNEQFF. DNA for the CDR3: TGCGCCAGCAGCACCGGGACTAGCGGATTCAATGAGCAGTTCTTC.